This T cell receptor beta chain comes out of a study of CD8+ T cells in alopecia areata (dated by TCRdb to the late 2010s). In terms of the full investigation: Treated patients were enrolled in an open-label pilot trial of oral tofacitinib, 5 to 10 mg twice daily, for moderate-to-severe alopecia areata. To study T cell clonal expansion in alopecia areata, the researchers applied high-throughput TCRbeta sequencing to both the C3H/HeJ mouse model and human patients. In treated patients, disease severity was measured using the SALT score, which gives the percentage of scalp surface area affected. Scalp clonality was compared among normal scalp (n=4), patchy alopecia areata scalp (n=8), and alopecia totalis/universalis scalp (n=8). Biopsies were taken from tofacitinib-treated patients at baseline and at 4 and 24 weeks of treatment, and a later scalp biopsy was taken in several of the tofacitinib-treated patients. Patients received tofacitinib for 6 to 18 months and were then followed off drug for 6 months to check for delayed response and recurrence. RNA was extracted with the PAXgene miRNA kit for fixed scalp, the miRNeasy kit for PBMCs, and the RNeasy kit for mouse skin. Human TCRbeta sequencing covered scalp tissue and sorted CD4+ and CD8+ peripheral blood T cells from patchy and totalis/universalis alopecia areata patients and healthy controls. Amplification of TCRbeta CDR3 regions was done by immunoSEQ multiplex PCR using 35 Vbeta forward primers and 13 Jbeta reverse primers. What the study reported, not specific to this receptor: Because the treated cohort was small and had just a single nonresponder, larger studies are needed to establish links between baseline CD8+ expansion and response. Scalp TCR repertoire analysis is complicated because resident alphabeta T cells in normal human skin are also sequenced, whereas mouse skin is dominated by gammadelta T cells. Compared with normal scalp, lesional scalp had higher clonality and more expanded CD8+ clones, particularly in alopecia totalis/universalis, a pattern that suggests antigenic drive. Tofacitinib significantly lowered scalp clonality and the number of expanded CD8+ clones among the top 100 scalp clones. Shared TCR sequences between patients were less evident than in mice, which may be partly attributable to HLA diversity in the patient population. Many expanded lesional clones were found to persist in scalp and blood during tofacitinib treatment, and relapse after treatment cessation may be partly explained by this persistence.

The protocol used for the library was the immunoSEQ multiplex PCR assay. RNA was extracted from all samples and reverse transcribed into cDNA as template for TCR sequencing. SuperScript III was used for first-strand cDNA synthesis, primed with a 2:1 mix of oligo-dT and random hexamers. A synthetic immune receptor repertoire was used to measure amplification bias, and any remaining bias was corrected computationally. Per the authors' processing: Raw reads were preprocessed to remove errors, and CDR3 was defined by IMGT conventions from the conserved cysteine to phenylalanine. To get clonality, Shannon entropy was normalized by log2 of the number of productive unique TCRs and the result was subtracted from 1. Scalp TCRbeta sequences were cross-referenced with sorted blood CD4 and CD8 repertoires so that the CD4 or CD8 identity of scalp clones could be inferred. This immuneACCESS table, as held by TCRdb, lists in-frame sequences with V and J called but not all clones. Of the missing ones, under half trace to an unresolved V gene in checked studies; the others have no known cause. That table gives V, J and clone size, and the DNA gave D and trimming. This sample lists 60,000 to 85,000 clones; approximately 66% were detected once. The top ten clonotypes cover around 20% of the sample.

The sample's time point label, decoded: 24 weeks on oral tofacitinib. The treatment or condition label for this specimen denotes: oral pan-JAK inhibitor, 5-10 mg twice daily. Lesional scalp punch biopsies and peripheral blood were collected from alopecia areata patients. After PBMCs were isolated by density centrifugation and stained for CD3, CD4 and CD8, a FACSAria was used to sort CD4+ and CD8+ T cells. About this clone: Its antigen has not been determined. It has no much larger one-base neighbor in the sample; base qualities were not kept.

The germline V gene (reference sequence) sets CDR1 to SGHNT and CDR2 to YYREEE. There are 13 amino acids in the CDR3, from cysteine to phenylalanine inclusive. The entry retains the CDR3 DNA only, 39 bases that are in frame from base 1. V gives up 1 base and J gives up 4 bases, and the segment between their germline ends measures 8 bases. The chain was built from TRBV5-4 and TRBJ2-5, with the D gene call left open. The source of this sequence is a human donor with alopecia areata. Sequencing was performed on CD8+ T cells sorted from blood, taken at week 24, from a patient treated with tofacitinib. The sequenced DNA: TGTGCCAGCAGCTTGTTGGGTTCAGAGACCCAGTACTTC. The translation is CASSLLGSETQYF.